Here is one T cell receptor beta chain with its context. Its matching antigen is unknown. This sample stems from a study of cytomegalovirus exposure and HLA in healthy donors. Study results and limitations: Sequencing probably produced one cluster of sequence variants that were highly shared. The listing of 150 to 200 TCR beta chains classed them as cytomegalovirus-associated. A few CMV-associated chains were confirmed in vitro to be specific for CMV antigens.

In the PCR, 60 Vbeta and 13 Jbeta primers were used. Under the authors' procedure: A later analysis counted 70 million to 85 million unique TCR beta chains, some 10 million shared. TCRdb's table, derived via immunoSEQ multiplex PCR, lists solely in-frame clones and lacks some. V, J and clone size are taken as reported in that table, and D and trimming were inferred from the DNA itself. The sample has around 94,000 clones, roughly 85% seen once. The length of the CDR3 is 16 residues. The V and J ends lost 3 bases and 5 bases, in that order; junction bases with no gene match: 6. Germline CDR1 is KGHSH and CDR2 is LQKENI.

This TCR came from a man aged 40-49 years in good health and CMV-seronegative. The chain uses TRBV18 and TRBJ1-5, with 11 nucleotides matching TRBD1. What was sequenced was PBMCs. The CDR3 DNA is TGTGCCAGCTCACCCCCGGGACAGGGGGACCATCAGCCCCAGCATTTT. It specifies CASSPPGQGDHQPQHF.